Listed below are T cell receptor beta chains from one sample, sequenced in a study of beta chain features in type 1 diabetes. The data were produced by immunoSEQ multiplex PCR, yet TCRdb's version contains in-frame clones alone and is incomplete. The repertoire has more than 150,000 clones, roughly 9.1% of them found once; the top ten carry roughly 2.5%. The source material was central memory CD4+ T cells from blood. These receptor sequences come from a woman aged 18 to 35 in good health. The CDR3 runs from the conserved cysteine through the conserved F or W. Fields, in order: J gene, D gene, clone size, V gene, CDR3 protein, CDR3 DNA. The D gene is left open where the match is weak. Some rows mark clone size as missing; the rest say once, few, many or name a class of expanded clone.

TRBJ2-7 | NA | few | TRBV7-2 | CASSPNPGTTYEQYF | TGTGCCAGCAGCCCCAATCCCGGGACAACCTACGAGCAGTACTTC
TRBJ2-7 | TRBD1 | few | TRBV30 | CAWGGPGQLSYEQYF | TGTGCCTGGGGGGGTCCGGGACAGCTATCCTACGAGCAGTACTTC
TRBJ2-4 | TRBD1 | NA | TRBV7-9 | CASSQGQEVNIQYF | TGTGCCAGCAGCCAAGGACAGGAAGTAAACATTCAGTACTTC
TRBJ2-5 | TRBD2 | few | TRBV7-8 | CASSLVRAGGRGVETQYF | TGTGCCAGCAGCTTAGTGCGAGCGGGGGGGCGAGGAGTGGAGACCCAGTACTTC
TRBJ2-1 | NA | NA | TRBV5-4 | CASSRGAGDEQFF | TGTGCCAGCAGCCGAGGAGCGGGCGATGAGCAGTTCTTC
TRBJ1-6 | NA | few | TRBV30 | CAWSVGGGPLHF | TGTGCCTGGAGTGTAGGGGGGGGACCCCTCCACTTT
TRBJ1-5 | NA | few | TRBV14 | CASSQVPRENQPQHF | TGTGCCAGCAGCCAAGTTCCCAGGGAAAATCAGCCCCAGCATTTT
TRBJ1-1 | NA | few | TRBV7-2 | CASSLQGGNTEAFF | TGTGCCAGCAGCTTACAGGGTGGGAACACTGAAGCTTTCTTT
TRBJ2-1 | TRBD1 | NA | TRBV20-1 | CSADRGREQFF | TGCAGTGCTGACAGGGGTAGGGAGCAGTTCTTC
TRBJ1-5 | NA | few | TRBV30 | CAWSRQVGNQPQHF | TGTGCCTGGAGCCGGCAGGTCGGCAATCAGCCCCAGCATTTT
TRBJ2-7 | NA | NA | TRBV13 | CASSPQGREQYF | TGTGCCAGCAGCCCACAGGGGAGGGAGCAGTACTTC
TRBJ1-1 | NA | NA | TRBV29-1 | CSATGGPKGTEAFF | TGCAGCGCCACGGGGGGCCCCAAGGGAACTGAAGCTTTCTTT
TRBJ2-2 | NA | NA | TRBV5-4 | CASSALVGRNTGELFF | TGTGCCAGCAGCGCCCTGGTTGGCAGGAACACCGGGGAGCTGTTTTTT